What follows are 18 T cell receptor beta chains derived from one specimen sequenced in a study of T cells in Graves' hyperthyroidism and ophthalmopathy. TCR beta CDR3 regions were amplified from RNA. HTBI primers were employed in a first-round RT-PCR of the TCR CDR3. TCRdb reprocessed the multiplex PCR reads via MiXCR and lists one record per CDR3 protein. The sample has a few hundred thousand distinct CDR3 sequences; approximately 49% are singletons. The sequenced sample consisted of peripheral blood or thyroid tissue (not recorded which). These receptors were collected from an adult woman with Graves' disease, either hyperthyroidism or ophthalmopathy (not recorded which).

The sample holds many counts of this clonotype. V is TRBV4-1 and J is TRBJ2-5; a weak D match, TRBD2 (6 bases). V lost 2 bases, J lost 2 bases, and 12 bases lay in between. Per germline, CDR1 MGHRA and CDR2 YSYEKL. This CDR3 comprises 15 residues. The CDR3: CASSQFLAPQETQYF. In nucleotides, the CDR3 is TGCGCCAGCAGCCAATTTCTAGCGCCGCAAGAGACCCAGTACTTC.

In its sample, this clonotype was seen many times. The chain joins TRBV12-3 or TRBV12-4 to TRBJ2-2; no firm D call. V gave up 6 bases and J gave up 5 bases, with 7 bases separating them. The CDR3 runs to 12 residues. CDR3 protein: CASSRETGELFF. The CDR3 nucleotides are TGTGCCAGCAGCAGAGAAACCGGGGAGCTGTTTTTT.

This clonotype was recorded only once. V is TRBV28 and J is TRBJ1-5, with D tentatively TRBD1 (5 bases). This CDR3 region has 11 residues. The V end lost 5 bases, the J end lost 6 bases, and 5 bases lay between the germline ends. Germline loops: CDR1 MDHEN, CDR2 SYDVKM. CDR3: CASSQGQPQHF. DNA for the CDR3: TGTGCCAGCAGTCAGGGTCAGCCCCAGCATTTT. Using reference TRBV28 and TRBJ1-5 for the parts outside the CDR3, the full variable domain is DVKVTQSSRYLVKRTGEKVFLECVQDMDHENMFWYRQDPGLGLRLIYFSYDVKMKEKGDIPEGYSVSREKKERFSLILESASTNQTSMYLCASSQGQPQHFGDGTRLSIL.

This clonotype was counted ten times or more. This chain connects TRBV6-1 to TRBJ1-1; D might be TRBD1 (6 bases). V gave up 0 bases and J gave up 3 bases, with 8 bases separating them. Germline V gives CDR1 MNHNS, CDR2 SASEGT. CDR3 size: 14 residues. The CDR3: CASSEAGGDTEAFF. Here the CDR3 DNA reads TGTGCCAGCAGTGAAGCAGGGGGGGACACTGAAGCTTTCTTT.

This clonotype has ten or more counts. The rearrangement links TRBV24-1 to TRBJ1-5; 7 positions agree with TRBD1. Germline CDR1 and CDR2: KGHDR and SFDVKD. Trimming cost V 2 bases and J 4 bases; bases outside gene matches: 7. The CDR3 runs 16 residues. CDR3 protein: CATSDSQQGKNQPQHF. CDR3 in DNA: TGTGCCACCAGTGATTCGCAACAGGGGAAGAATCAGCCCCAGCATTTT.

This clonotype was seen at least ten times. The rearrangement uses TRBV29-1 and TRBJ1-4; D might be TRBD1 (5 bases). Germline lookup yields CDR1 SQVTM and CDR2 ANQGSEA. V was shortened by 4 bases and J by 8 bases, with 14 bases between the two germline ends. The CDR3 has 13 amino acids. The CDR3 loop reads CSVVSRDEEKLFF. The CDR3 DNA is TGCAGCGTTGTATCCAGGGACGAAGAAAAACTGTTTTTT.

The chain carries TRBV10-3 and TRBJ1-1; 9 bases align to TRBD1. J was trimmed by 4 bases and V by 8 bases; bases with no gene match: 11. In germline, CDR1 is ENHRY, CDR2 SYGVKD. The CDR3 runs 15 residues. The chain's CDR3 is CAISLATGGGTEAFF. The DNA of the CDR3 is TGTGCCATCTCGCTTGCGACAGGGGGGGGCACTGAAGCTTTCTTT.

The table lists this clonotype with a few counts. The chain is built from TRBV10-3 and TRBJ2-7; D perhaps matches TRBD2 (7 bases). Trimming left V 11 bases short and J 1 base short, with 36 bases between. There are 20 residues in the CDR3. Germline assignment: CDR1 ENHRY and CDR2 SYGVKD. The CDR3 nucleotides are TGTGCCCATTCCCAGGGCGGGAGAGGCCTCGGGACAAAAATGTCCTACGAGCAGTACTTC. Protein product: CAHSQGGRGLGTKMSYEQYF.

This clonotype has a handful of counts. Since a much larger clone is just one base distant, this may be a read error. The CDR3: CASSTLNVNQPQHF. CDR3 nucleotides: TGTGCCAGTAGTACCCTAAACGTGAATCAGCCCCAGCATTTT. The chain recombines TRBV19 with TRBJ1-5; D uncertain. CDR1 LNHDA and CDR2 SQIVND come from the germline V gene (reference sequence). V lost 4 bases, J lost 4 bases, and 11 bases lay in between. The CDR3 is 14 residues long.

Comment on this clonotype: Mismatch with germline at one junction end may stem from a read error. Here the CDR3 reads CASSRAGNNSPLHF. CDR3 coding DNA: TGCGCCAGCAGTCGGGCAGGCAATAATTCACCCCTCCACTTT. The chain employs TRBV7-9 and TRBJ1-6, with D uncertain. The CDR3 runs to 14 residues. Germline V gene data show CDR1 as SEHNR and CDR2 as FQNEAQ (reference sequence).

For this clonotype: The junction departs from the called germline gene at one end, perhaps through a read error. J is TRBJ2-7 and V is TRBV7-2; TRBD1 might be the D (6 bases). Germline lookup yields CDR1 SGHTA and CDR2 FQGNSA. This CDR3 has 15 residues. The chain's CDR3 is CASSQTLRAGAGQYF. The CDR3 DNA follows: TGCGCCAGCAGCCAAACCCTTCGCGCAGGGGCTGGGCAGTACTTC.

This clonotype was observed many times. The V call is TRBV11-2, the J call TRBJ1-1, with TRBD1 matching over 7 bases. With V trimmed by 8 bases and J by 1 base, 13 bases remained unmatched. CDR1 and CDR2 (germline): SGHAT, FQNNGV. The CDR3 length is 16 residues. CDR3 residues: CASRTANRGWNTEAFF. The CDR3 bases are TGTGCCAGCCGAACAGCTAACAGGGGATGGAACACTGAAGCTTTCTTT.

Comment on this clonotype: The junction differs from germline at one of its ends, possibly a read error. V gene TRBV9 combines with J gene TRBJ2-7; D perhaps matches TRBD1 (6 bases). Germline V gene data show CDR1 as SGDLS and CDR2 as YYNGEE. The CDR3 sequence is 12 residues long. CDR3 coding DNA: TGTGCCAGCAGCCTACAGGGCTACGAGCAGCACTTC. As protein: CASSLQGYEQHF. The variable domain in full, with the rest retrieved from reference TRBV9 and TRBJ2-7, is DSGVTQTPKHLITATGQRVTLRCSPRSGDLSVYWYQQSLDQGLQFLIQYYNGEERAKGNILERFSAQQFPDLHSELNLSSLELGDSALYFCASSLQGYEQHFGPGTRLTVT.

V and J are TRBV7-2 and TRBJ2-7, with D unclear. Per the germline V gene, CDR1 is SGHTA and CDR2 is FQGNSA. The CDR3 is 15 amino acids. Trimming took off 1 base at V and 3 bases at J, with 13 bases between the two ends. DNA for the CDR3: TGTGCCAGCAGCTTAGTTCCTAGTATCCACTACGAGCAGTACTTC. Amino acid sequence: CASSLVPSIHYEQYF.

The chain couples TRBV15 to TRBJ1-2, with D perhaps TRBD1 (5 bases). This CDR3 comprises 14 residues. Between the trimmed V and J ends, which lost 3 bases and 4 bases, there was a span of 12 bases. Germline-derived CDR1 and CDR2 are LNHNV and YYDKDF (reference sequence). The CDR3 DNA reads as TGTGCCACCAGCAGCTTTGGGGGGATCTATGGCTACACCTTC. Its translation is CATSSFGGIYGYTF.

The J gene is TRBJ2-5, the V gene TRBV4-1; D gene uncertain. V was pared by 1 base and J by 5 bases, with 8 bases between. The CDR3 has 13 amino acids. Germline loops: CDR1 MGHRA, CDR2 YSYEKL. The CDR3 bases are TGCGCCAGCAGCCAAGCGAGGCCGGAGACCCAGTACTTC. Translated, it gives CASSQARPETQYF.

As for this clonotype: One junction end disagrees with the germline gene, perhaps due to a read error. This chain uses TRBV10-2 with TRBJ2-7, with 7 bases aligning to TRBD2. The V gene's germline CDR1 is WSHSY and CDR2 SAAADI. CDR3 length: 15 amino acids. The CDR3, as DNA: TGTGCCAGCAGTGAACAAGCGGGGTCCTCCTACGAGCAGTACTTC. Translating gives CASSEQAGSSYEQYF.

As to this clonotype: The junction departs from the called germline gene at one end, perhaps through a read error. This chain's CDR3 is CASSDSGTGTGELLF. As DNA, the CDR3 is TGTGCCAGCAGTGATAGCGGGACGGGCACCGGGGAGCTGCTTTTT. The chain joins TRBV2 to TRBJ2-2; 8 nucleotides agree with TRBD2. Germline V lookup: CDR1 SNHLY, CDR2 FYNNEI. This CDR3 is 15 amino acids long.